The present TCR beta chain was sequenced within a study of CD8+CD57+ T cells in acquired aplastic anemia. Study-level background: The average for DNA from sorted CD4+ and CD8+ cells was approximately 3.2 ug.

Trimming stripped 0 bases from V and 4 bases from J, with 10 bases between. The CDR3 length is 14 residues. From germline, CDR1 is SGDLS and CDR2 YYNGEE. Study-level findings and limits: Sharing between patients and controls was observed for over 25 CD8+ CDR3 sequences. Between patients and controls, CD8+ Simpson's diversity did not vary significantly.

This clonotype was detected ten times or more. Its antigen is unidentified. Genomic DNA was employed as the template in profiling TCR beta VDJ and CDR3. TCRdb ran MiXCR on the reads and lists one entry per CDR3 protein. Among 150,000 to 200,000 distinct CDR3 sequences listed, about 64% were seen once. The sequence came from a human donor with severe aplastic anemia or a healthy control (not recorded which). The chain recombines TRBV9 with TRBJ1-2, with D perhaps TRBD1 (5 bases). Input material: sorted CD4+, CD8+, or CD8+CD57+ T cells (not recorded which) from PBMCs. CDR3 coding DNA: TGTGCCAGCAGCGTAGCAGGGCGCCCCTATGGCTACACCTTC. Protein sequence: CASSVAGRPYGYTF.